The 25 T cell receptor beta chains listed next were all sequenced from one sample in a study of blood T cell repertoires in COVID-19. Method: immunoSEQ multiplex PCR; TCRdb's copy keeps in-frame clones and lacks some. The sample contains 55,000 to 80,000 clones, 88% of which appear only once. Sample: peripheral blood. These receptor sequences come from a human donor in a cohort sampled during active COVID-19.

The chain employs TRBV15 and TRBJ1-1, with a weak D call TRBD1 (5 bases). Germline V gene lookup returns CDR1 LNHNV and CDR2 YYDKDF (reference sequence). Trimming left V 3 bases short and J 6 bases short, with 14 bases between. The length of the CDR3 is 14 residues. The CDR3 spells CATSRDRGIAEAFF. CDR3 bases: TGTGCCACCAGCAGGGATCGGGGGATAGCTGAAGCTTTCTTT.

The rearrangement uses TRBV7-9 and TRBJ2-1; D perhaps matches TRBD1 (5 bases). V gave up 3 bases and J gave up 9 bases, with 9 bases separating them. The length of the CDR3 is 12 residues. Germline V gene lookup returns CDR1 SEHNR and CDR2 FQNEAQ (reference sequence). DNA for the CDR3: TGTGCCAGCAGCTTGGGGCTCGGTGAGCAGTTCTTC. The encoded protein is CASSLGLGEQFF.

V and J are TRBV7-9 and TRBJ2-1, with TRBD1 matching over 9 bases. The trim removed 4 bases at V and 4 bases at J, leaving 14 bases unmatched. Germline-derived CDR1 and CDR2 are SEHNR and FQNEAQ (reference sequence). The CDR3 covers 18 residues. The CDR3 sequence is CASSSPGQGRLFYNEQFF. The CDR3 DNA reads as TGTGCCAGCAGCTCTCCGGGACAGGGAAGGCTTTTTTACAATGAGCAGTTCTTC.

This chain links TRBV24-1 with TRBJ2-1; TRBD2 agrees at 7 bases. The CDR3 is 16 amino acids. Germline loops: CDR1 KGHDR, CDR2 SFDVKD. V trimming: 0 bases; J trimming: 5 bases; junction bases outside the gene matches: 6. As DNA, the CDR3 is TGTGCCACCAGTGATTTGGCGGGAGCAAGGAACAATGAGCAGTTCTTC. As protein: CATSDLAGARNNEQFF.

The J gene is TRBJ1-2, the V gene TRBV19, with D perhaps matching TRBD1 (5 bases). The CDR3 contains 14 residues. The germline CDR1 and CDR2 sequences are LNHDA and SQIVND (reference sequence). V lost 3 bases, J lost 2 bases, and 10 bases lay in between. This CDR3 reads CASSIKQANYGYTF. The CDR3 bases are TGTGCCAGTAGTATCAAACAGGCCAACTATGGCTACACCTTC.

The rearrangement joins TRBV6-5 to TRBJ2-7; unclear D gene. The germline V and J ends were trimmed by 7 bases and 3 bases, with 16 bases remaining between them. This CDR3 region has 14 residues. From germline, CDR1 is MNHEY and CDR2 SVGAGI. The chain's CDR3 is CASNASPANYEQYF. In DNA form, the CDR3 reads TGTGCCAGCAACGCTAGTCCTGCCAACTACGAGCAGTACTTC.

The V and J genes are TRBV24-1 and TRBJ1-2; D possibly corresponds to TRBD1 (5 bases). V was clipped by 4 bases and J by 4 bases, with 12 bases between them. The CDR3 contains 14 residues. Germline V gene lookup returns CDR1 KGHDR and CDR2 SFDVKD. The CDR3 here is CATSDMTETYGYTF. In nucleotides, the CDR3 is TGTGCCACCAGTGACATGACAGAAACCTATGGCTACACCTTC.

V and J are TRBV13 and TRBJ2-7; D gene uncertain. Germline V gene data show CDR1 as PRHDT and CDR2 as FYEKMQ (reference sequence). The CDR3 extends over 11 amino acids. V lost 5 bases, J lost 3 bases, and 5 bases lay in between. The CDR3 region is CASSLRYEQYF. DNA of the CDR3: TGTGCCAGCAGCCTACGCTACGAGCAGTACTTC.

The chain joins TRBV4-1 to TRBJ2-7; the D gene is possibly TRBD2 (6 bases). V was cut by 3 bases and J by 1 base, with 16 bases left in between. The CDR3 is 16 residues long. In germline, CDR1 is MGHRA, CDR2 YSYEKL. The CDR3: CASSQSSSGRSYEQYF. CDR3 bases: TGCGCCAGCAGCCAGTCAAGTAGCGGTCGATCCTACGAGCAGTACTTC.

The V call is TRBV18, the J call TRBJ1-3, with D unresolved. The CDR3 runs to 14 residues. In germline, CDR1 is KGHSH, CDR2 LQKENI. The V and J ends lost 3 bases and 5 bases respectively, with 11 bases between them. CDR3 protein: CASSPGEFRNTIYF. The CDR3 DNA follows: TGTGCCAGCTCACCCGGGGAATTTAGAAACACCATATATTTT.

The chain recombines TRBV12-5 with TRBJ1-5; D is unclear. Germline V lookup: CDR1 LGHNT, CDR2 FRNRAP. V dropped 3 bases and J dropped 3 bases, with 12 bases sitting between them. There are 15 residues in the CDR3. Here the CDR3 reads CASGLPGNLNQPQHF. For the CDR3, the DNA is TGTGCTAGTGGTTTACCCGGGAATCTCAATCAGCCCCAGCATTTT.

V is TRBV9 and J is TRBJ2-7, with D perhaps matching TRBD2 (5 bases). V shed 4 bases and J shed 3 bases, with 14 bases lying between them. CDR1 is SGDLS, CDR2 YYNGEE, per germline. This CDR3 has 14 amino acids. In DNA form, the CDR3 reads TGTGCCAGCAGCTCTGCGGGCCCCCTCTACGAGCAGTACTTC. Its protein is CASSSAGPLYEQYF.

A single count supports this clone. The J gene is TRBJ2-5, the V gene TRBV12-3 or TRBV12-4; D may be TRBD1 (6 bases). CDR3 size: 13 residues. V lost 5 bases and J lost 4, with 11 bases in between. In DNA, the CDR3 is TGTGCCAGCAGTACCGGGACACGAGAGACCCAGTACTTC. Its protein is CASSTGTRETQYF.

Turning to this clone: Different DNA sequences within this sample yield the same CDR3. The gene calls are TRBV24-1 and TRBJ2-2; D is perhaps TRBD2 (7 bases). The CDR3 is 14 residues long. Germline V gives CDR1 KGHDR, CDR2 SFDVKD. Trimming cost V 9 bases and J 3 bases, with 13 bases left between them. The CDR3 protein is CATRGGGDTGELFF. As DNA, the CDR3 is TGTGCCACCCGGGGAGGGGGGGACACCGGGGAGCTGTTTTTT.

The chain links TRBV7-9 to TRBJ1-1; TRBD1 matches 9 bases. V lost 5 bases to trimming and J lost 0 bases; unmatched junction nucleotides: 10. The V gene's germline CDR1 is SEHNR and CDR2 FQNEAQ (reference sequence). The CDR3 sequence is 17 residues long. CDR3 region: CASSPTGTGPMNTEAFF. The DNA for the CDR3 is TGTGCCAGCAGCCCAACCGGGACAGGGCCAATGAACACTGAAGCTTTCTTT.

The CDR3 protein is CASSSLDQSGEQYF. The DNA of the CDR3 is TGCGCCAGCAGTTCGCTAGATCAATCCGGCGAGCAGTACTTC. The chain is built from TRBV10-1 and TRBJ2-7; D remains ambiguous. Germline CDR1 reads WNHNN; CDR2 reads SYGVQD (reference sequence). V was trimmed by 5 bases and J by 6 bases, leaving 17 bases between them. This CDR3 has 14 residues.

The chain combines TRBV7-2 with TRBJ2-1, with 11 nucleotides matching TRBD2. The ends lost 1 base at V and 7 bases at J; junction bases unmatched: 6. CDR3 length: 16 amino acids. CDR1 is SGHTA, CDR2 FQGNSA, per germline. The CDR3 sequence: CASSLVATSGVNEQFF. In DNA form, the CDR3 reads TGTGCCAGCAGCTTAGTCGCGACTAGCGGGGTAAATGAGCAGTTCTTC.

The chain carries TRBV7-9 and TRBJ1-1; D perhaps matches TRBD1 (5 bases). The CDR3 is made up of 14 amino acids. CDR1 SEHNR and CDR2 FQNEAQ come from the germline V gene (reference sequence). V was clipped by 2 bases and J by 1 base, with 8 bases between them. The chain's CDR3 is CASSLQGSNTEAFF. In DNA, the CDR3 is TGTGCCAGCAGCTTACAGGGTTCGAACACTGAAGCTTTCTTT.

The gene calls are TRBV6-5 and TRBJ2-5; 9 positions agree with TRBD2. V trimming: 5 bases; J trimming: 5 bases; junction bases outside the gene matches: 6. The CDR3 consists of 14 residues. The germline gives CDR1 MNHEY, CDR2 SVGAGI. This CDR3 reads CASSRREGRETQYF. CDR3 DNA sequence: TGTGCCAGCAGTAGGCGGGAGGGCCGCGAGACCCAGTACTTC.

CDR3 in amino acids: CASTDSGTGGGNSPLHF. DNA for the CDR3: TGTGCCAGCACCGATTCCGGGACAGGGGGCGGTAATTCACCCCTCCACTTT. The V gene is TRBV28, the J gene TRBJ1-6, with TRBD1 matching over 12 bases. The CDR3 totals 17 residues. Germline CDR1 and CDR2: MDHEN and SYDVKM. J was trimmed by 6 bases and V by 7 bases; bases with no gene match: 10.

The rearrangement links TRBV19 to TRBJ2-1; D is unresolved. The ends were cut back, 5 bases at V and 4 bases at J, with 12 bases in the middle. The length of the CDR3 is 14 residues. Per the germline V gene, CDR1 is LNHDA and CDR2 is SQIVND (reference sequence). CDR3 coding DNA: TGTGCCAGTAGTGCGATTCTGGTATACAATGAGCAGTTCTTC. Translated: CASSAILVYNEQFF.

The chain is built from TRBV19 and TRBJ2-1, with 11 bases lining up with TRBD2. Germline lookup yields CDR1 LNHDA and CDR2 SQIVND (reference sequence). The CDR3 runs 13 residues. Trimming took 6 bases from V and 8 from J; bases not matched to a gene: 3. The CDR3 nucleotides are TGTGCCAGTAGACTAGCGGGAGCACATGAGCAGTTCTTC. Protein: CASRLAGAHEQFF.

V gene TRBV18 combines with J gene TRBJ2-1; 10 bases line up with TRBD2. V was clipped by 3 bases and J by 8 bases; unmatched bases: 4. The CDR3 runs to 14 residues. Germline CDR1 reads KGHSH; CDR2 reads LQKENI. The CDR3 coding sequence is TGTGCCAGCTCACCGGGGACTAGCGAAGATGAGCAGTTCTTC. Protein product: CASSPGTSEDEQFF.

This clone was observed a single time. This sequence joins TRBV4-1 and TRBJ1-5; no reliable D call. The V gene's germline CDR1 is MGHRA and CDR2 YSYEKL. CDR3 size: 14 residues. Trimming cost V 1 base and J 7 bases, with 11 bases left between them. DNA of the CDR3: TGCGCCAGCAGCCAAGGGAACAGTGGGCAGCCCCAGCATTTT. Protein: CASSQGNSGQPQHF.

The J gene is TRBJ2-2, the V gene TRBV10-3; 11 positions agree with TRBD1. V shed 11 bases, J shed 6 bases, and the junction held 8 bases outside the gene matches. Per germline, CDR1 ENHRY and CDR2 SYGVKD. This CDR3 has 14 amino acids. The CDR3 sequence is CAAGQGESAGELFF. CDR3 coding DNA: TGTGCCGCGGGACAGGGGGAGTCGGCCGGGGAGCTGTTTTTT.